A single sample is the source of the 3 T cell receptor beta chains below, sequenced in a study of cytomegalovirus exposure and HLA in healthy donors. The PCR had 60 Vbeta and 13 Jbeta primers. Libraries were prepared by immunoSEQ multiplex PCR; TCRdb keeps only in-frame clonotypes and omits some of them. The data contain 70,000 or so clones, approximately 90% of them singletons. The sample was PBMCs. Receptors originate from a young woman in good health and CMV-seropositive.

This chain connects TRBV5-1 to TRBJ1-6; the D gene is possibly TRBD1 (5 bases). This CDR3 is 15 amino acids long. Per germline, CDR1 SGHRS and CDR2 YFSETQ. The V gene lost 2 bases and the J gene lost 7 bases, with 13 bases spanning the gap. CDR3 sequence: CASSLLQGQNSPLHF. Here the CDR3 DNA reads TGCGCCAGCAGCTTACTCCAGGGTCAAAATTCACCCCTCCACTTT. Complete variable domain (other parts from reference TRBV5-1 and TRBJ1-6): KAGVTQTPRYLIKTRGQQVTLSCSPISGHRSVSWYQQTPGQGLQFLFEYFSETQRNKGNFPGRFSGRQFSNSRSEMNVSTLELGDSALYLCASSLLQGQNSPLHFGNGTRLTVT.

V and J are TRBV7-8 and TRBJ2-7, with D maybe TRBD1 (6 bases). The CDR3 length is 13 residues. Germline lookup yields CDR1 SGHVS and CDR2 FQNEAQ. With 1 base removed from V and 9 bases from J, the gap between germline ends came to 13 bases. This CDR3 reads CASSLVDSFGQYF. CDR3 coding DNA: TGTGCCAGCAGCTTAGTGGACAGTTTTGGGCAGTACTTC.

V and J are TRBV7-5 and TRBJ1-5. TRBV7-5 is a recognized pseudogene. CDR3 size: 17 residues. CDR3 region: CARSLAGGKGVGQPQHF. The DNA of the CDR3 is TGTGCCAGAAGCTTAGCCGGAGGGAAGGGAGTTGGTCAGCCCCAGCATTTT.